This T cell receptor (beta chain) is from a study of a mutant IDH1 vaccine in newly diagnosed glioma. Regarding time point: week 5, during vaccination. Every single dose of the vaccine, 300 ug of mutant IDH1 20-mer peptide, came with topical imiquimod. Donor diagnoses consisted of new WHO grade 3 or 4 IDH1-mutant, ATRX-lost astrocytomas. This clone was observed a few times. As yet, its antigen is unknown. Profiled with immunoSEQ multiplex PCR; TCRdb holds only in-frame clones, not every one. The sample lists 30,000 to 35,000 clones, 56% occurring once. The CDR3 loop spans 15 amino acids. CDR1 and CDR2 from the germline V gene are LNHDA and SQIVND (reference sequence). With V trimmed by 7 bases and J by 7 bases, 11 bases remained unmatched.

This TCR derives from a woman between 18 and 29 years old with glioma. Here the sequenced sample was PBMCs, taken from a glioma patient whose treatment included an IDH1 peptide vaccine. The rearrangement links TRBV19 to TRBJ1-5; 9 bases fit TRBD1. CDR3 region: CASTLRDREGQPQHF. The DNA for the CDR3 is TGTGCCAGTACCCTCAGGGACAGGGAAGGACAGCCCCAGCATTTT.